Listed here are 6 T cell receptor beta chains from one sample, sequenced in a study of shared clonotypes between healthy human individuals. Naive CD8 cells lacked CD45RO and underwent positive selection for CCR7, leaving out terminally differentiated effector memory CD45RA+ cells. Assay: immunoSEQ multiplex PCR; the TCRdb copy retains only in-frame clones and omits some. The table shows approximately 1.9 million clones, with around 95% occurring only once. Specimen: naive CD8+ T cells from PBMCs. These receptors were collected from a man younger than 30 in good health. Some clones in this sample may be carry-over from other donors' samples.

CDR3 residues: CASSLTQLGRAGDTQYF. The CDR3 DNA reads as TGTGCCAGCAGCTTAACCCAGCTGGGACGCGCCGGAGATACGCAGTATTTT. V and J are TRBV13 and TRBJ2-3; D is possibly TRBD1 or TRBD2 (5 bases each). The V and J ends lost 2 bases and 5 bases respectively, with 20 bases between them. The CDR3 has 17 residues. In germline, CDR1 is PRHDT, CDR2 FYEKMQ (reference sequence).

As concerns this clone: The sample carries other DNA sequences with the same CDR3. The rearrangement joins TRBV9 to TRBJ2-7, with TRBD2 matching over 7 bases. The V gene's germline CDR1 is SGDLS and CDR2 YYNGEE. With 0 bases clipped from V and 2 bases from J, the junction kept 8 bases outside the gene matches. The CDR3 runs to 16 residues. The CDR3: CASSVGASGPTYEQYF. CDR3 nucleotides: TGTGCCAGCAGCGTAGGGGCTAGCGGACCGACCTACGAGCAGTACTTC.

The J gene is TRBJ2-1, the V gene TRBV28; tentative D call: TRBD2 (5 bases). The germline CDR1 and CDR2 sequences are MDHEN and SYDVKM. The CDR3 contains 14 residues. V was clipped by 2 bases and J by 7 bases, with 12 bases between them. The chain's CDR3 is CASSLVLASNEQFF. CDR3 coding DNA: TGTGCCAGCAGTTTAGTCCTAGCTAGTAATGAGCAGTTCTTC.

This rearrangement joins TRBV19 to TRBJ2-7; tentatively, D is TRBD2 (5 bases). V gave up 4 bases and J gave up 0 bases, with 13 bases separating them. This CDR3 has 15 residues. Looked up from germline, CDR1 is LNHDA and CDR2 is SQIVND (reference sequence). The CDR3 loop reads CASSTRGSSSYEQYF. The CDR3 DNA follows: TGTGCCAGTAGTACTCGGGGTTCCAGCTCCTACGAGCAGTACTTC. Looking up the rest from reference TRBV19 and TRBJ2-7 gives the full variable domain: DGGITQSPKYLFRKEGQNVTLSCEQNLNHDAMYWYRQDPGQGLRLIYYSQIVNDFQKGDIAEGYSVSREKKESFPLTVTSAQKNPTAFYLCASSTRGSSSYEQYFGPGTRLTVT.

The chain has TRBV7-9 and TRBJ2-7; the D gene is possibly TRBD2 (5 bases). Between the trimmed V and J ends, which lost 10 bases and 6 bases, there was a span of 13 bases. Per the germline V gene, CDR1 is SEHNR and CDR2 is FQNEAQ (reference sequence). The CDR3 loop spans 11 amino acids. The CDR3 region is CATSGEFEQYF. CDR3 nucleotides: TGTGCCACCTCCGGGGAGTTCGAGCAGTACTTC.

The chain recombines TRBV6-1 with TRBJ2-7, with 10 bases that match TRBD2. This CDR3 is 16 amino acids long. Per germline, CDR1 MNHNS and CDR2 SASEGT. With 1 base clipped from V and 3 bases from J, the junction kept 6 bases outside the gene matches. The CDR3 protein is CASSEGTAGGYYEQYF. The CDR3 DNA is TGTGCCAGCAGTGAAGGTACAGCGGGAGGGTACTACGAGCAGTACTTC.